Each of the 5 T cell receptor beta chains below was sequenced from the same sample in a study of cytomegalovirus exposure and HLA in healthy donors. This table comes from immunoSEQ multiplex PCR, and its TCRdb copy is limited to in-frame clones, with some not included. The table shows 250,000 to 300,000 clones, with around 90% occurring only once. Sequencing used PBMCs. All receptors come from a woman between 18 and 29 years old in good health and CMV-seronegative.

The chain combines TRBV5-1 with TRBJ2-2; the D gene is possibly TRBD2 (5 bases). The V gene lost 5 bases and the J gene lost 5 bases, with 10 bases spanning the gap. Germline assignment: CDR1 SGHRS and CDR2 YFSETQ. The CDR3 totals 13 residues. CDR3 nucleotide sequence: TGCGCCAGCAGTTTTGGAGGAACCGGGGAGCTGTTTTTT. As protein: CASSFGGTGELFF.

V gene TRBV29-1 combines with J gene TRBJ2-2; possible D gene TRBD1, 7 bases. The CDR3 length is 12 residues. Trimming removed 8 bases from V and 8 bases from J, with 15 bases in between. CDR1 SQVTM and CDR2 ANQGSEA come from the germline V gene. The CDR3 region has the DNA TGCAGCACCCAGGGGGGTAGAGGGGAGCTGTTTTTT. It specifies CSTQGGRGELFF.

The table lists this clone with a count of one. The chain couples TRBV5-6 to TRBJ2-3; 7 bases are shared with TRBD2. Germline CDR1 reads SGHDT; CDR2 reads YYEEEE. Trimming removed 0 bases from V and 6 bases from J; junction bases left unmatched: 7. CDR3 size: 15 residues. As DNA, the CDR3 is TGTGCCAGCAGCTTGGGCGGGGGTTCAGGTGATACGCAGTATTTT. Amino acid sequence: CASSLGGGSGDTQYF.

The chain joins TRBV5-1 to TRBJ2-3, with 10 bases fitting TRBD2. Trimming cost V 4 bases and J 6 bases; bases outside gene matches: 11. Germline lookup yields CDR1 SGHRS and CDR2 YFSETQ. The length of the CDR3 is 16 residues. CDR3 nucleotides: TGCGCCAGCAGCCCTCTTAGCGGGGGGCCAGGGGATACGCAGTATTTT. Residues: CASSPLSGGPGDTQYF.

The V call is TRBV7-9, the J call TRBJ2-1; D gene uncertain. Trimming took 4 bases from V and 4 from J, leaving 14 bases between them. CDR1 and CDR2 from the germline V gene are SEHNR and FQNEAQ (reference sequence). The CDR3 sequence is 15 residues long. This chain's CDR3 is CASSYEAPSYNEQFF. The CDR3 DNA is TGTGCCAGCAGCTACGAGGCCCCCTCTTACAATGAGCAGTTCTTC. The full variable domain, rest sourced from reference TRBV7-9 and TRBJ2-1, is DTGVSQNPRHKITKRGQNVTFRCDPISEHNRLYWYRQTLGQGPEFLTYFQNEAQLEKSRLLSDRFSAERPKGSFSTLEIQRTEQGDSAMYLCASSYEAPSYNEQFFGPGTRLTVL.